What follows are 24 T cell receptor beta chains derived from one specimen sequenced in a study of cytomegalovirus exposure and HLA in healthy donors. The PCR used 60 Vbeta and 13 Jbeta primers. Clones were read by immunoSEQ multiplex PCR, and TCRdb kept only the in-frame ones, dropping some. The data hold roughly 110,000 clones, with around four fifths observed a single time. Sequencing used PBMCs. The receptors stem from a man aged 30 to 39 in good health and CMV-seronegative.

This clone was counted only a few times. This chain joins TRBV2 and TRBJ2-1; TRBD2 matches 8 bases. Germline CDR1 SNHLY, CDR2 FYNNEI. CDR3 size: 16 residues. V was pared by 9 bases and J by 0 bases, with 10 bases of the junction left unmatched. The CDR3 DNA follows: TGTGCCAGAGCAGACCCGGGGGGGAGCTCCTACAATGAGCAGTTCTTC. Its translation is CARADPGGSSYNEQFF.

V usage is TRBV10-2 and J usage is TRBJ1-2; possible D gene TRBD1, 5 bases. The CDR3 runs 15 residues. Germline lookup yields CDR1 WSHSY and CDR2 SAAADI. Trimming took off 6 bases at V and 3 bases at J, with 17 bases between the two ends. CDR3 DNA sequence: TGCGCCAGCAGGACGTCCCTCGGGACTGACTATGGCTACACCTTC. Its translation is CASRTSLGTDYGYTF.

The J gene is TRBJ2-2, the V gene TRBV2, with 10 nucleotides matching TRBD1. The CDR3 sequence is 18 residues long. Germline trimming cut 7 bases from V and 2 bases from J; bases unmatched to any gene: 13. In germline, CDR1 is SNHLY, CDR2 FYNNEI. CDR3 in DNA: TGTGCCAGCATCCCACTTACCAGGACAGGGGGAAACACCGGGGAGCTGTTTTTT. Protein: CASIPLTRTGGNTGELFF.

V is TRBV5-1 and J is TRBJ1-1; TRBD1 aligns across 9 bases. V lost 4 bases, J lost 5 bases, and 6 bases stayed unmatched. This CDR3 spans 14 amino acids. Germline V gene data show CDR1 as SGHRS and CDR2 as YFSETQ. CDR3 in DNA: TGCGCCAGCAGCCCCGGGACAGGGAATACTGAAGCTTTCTTT. This gives the protein CASSPGTGNTEAFF.

The gene calls are TRBV28 and TRBJ2-2; no reliable D call. Per the germline V gene, CDR1 is MDHEN and CDR2 is SYDVKM. V lost 5 bases and J 5 bases, leaving 6 bases between the germline ends. CDR3 size: 12 residues. CDR3 protein: CASSLTTGELFF. CDR3 DNA: TGTGCCAGCAGTCTGACAACCGGGGAGCTGTTTTTT.

The gene calls are TRBV18 and TRBJ2-5; weak D call: TRBD1 (5 bases). CDR1 is KGHSH, CDR2 LQKENI, per germline. Trimming stripped 3 bases from V and 4 bases from J, with 12 bases between. The CDR3 consists of 14 residues. In nucleotides, the CDR3 is TGTGCCAGCTCACCCGACAGTTTTGGAGAGACCCAGTACTTC. Its translation: CASSPDSFGETQYF.

The chain joins TRBV9 to TRBJ1-4, with 8 positions matching TRBD1. Per germline, CDR1 SGDLS and CDR2 YYNGEE. V was pared by 0 bases and J by 7 bases, with 8 bases of the junction left unmatched. The CDR3 is 16 residues long. CDR3 coding DNA: TGTGCCAGCAGCGTAGGGGCAGGGGGCCGGGGTGAAAAACTGTTTTTT. It specifies CASSVGAGGRGEKLFF.

The V gene is TRBV7-9, the J gene TRBJ1-4; D call uncertain. CDR1 and CDR2 (germline): SEHNR, FQNEAQ (reference sequence). Trimming took 1 base from V and 7 from J, leaving 13 bases between them. The CDR3 length is 15 residues. CDR3 sequence (DNA): TGTGCCAGCAGCTTAGGCGGTCGGGGTTTTGAAAAACTGTTTTTT. This codes for CASSLGGRGFEKLFF.

The chain carries TRBV6-5 and TRBJ2-7; perhaps TRBD1 as D (6 bases). The germline CDR1 and CDR2 sequences are MNHEY and SVGAGI. The CDR3 is 13 residues long. V gave up 5 bases and J gave up 7 bases, with 15 bases separating them. The CDR3, as DNA: TGTGCCAGCAGTCGGGACATCTTGAGAGAGCAGTACTTC. It translates to CASSRDILREQYF.

This clone was counted only a few times. The chain joins TRBV11-1 to TRBJ1-1; the D gene is possibly TRBD1 (6 bases). Trimming took 0 bases from V and 1 from J, leaving 9 bases between them. The CDR3 length is 15 residues. In germline, CDR1 is SGHAT, CDR2 FQDESV (reference sequence). In nucleotides, the CDR3 is TGTGCCAGCAGCTTAGCGCTGGGGGCGAACACTGAAGCTTTCTTT. Amino acids: CASSLALGANTEAFF.

This sequence joins TRBV6-5 and TRBJ2-1; a weak D match, TRBD1 (6 bases). CDR3 size: 15 residues. Per the germline V gene, CDR1 is MNHEY and CDR2 is SVGAGI. Trimming took 5 bases from V and 5 from J, leaving 16 bases between them. The CDR3 DNA follows: TGTGCCAGCAGTCCCACAGGGTCAGGCCACAATGAGCAGTTCTTC. Translation: CASSPTGSGHNEQFF.

The chain joins TRBV6-5 to TRBJ2-1, with 9 bases lining up with TRBD1. Germline V gene lookup returns CDR1 MNHEY and CDR2 SVGAGI. Trimming at V came to 2 bases and at J to 2 bases, leaving 4 bases not matched to a gene. This CDR3 spans 16 amino acids. CDR3 amino acids: CASSYDRGSPYNEQFF. The CDR3 nucleotides are TGTGCCAGCAGTTACGACAGGGGGTCCCCCTACAATGAGCAGTTCTTC.

CDR3 sequence: CASSFLAAEETQYF. For the CDR3, the DNA is TGTGCCAGCAGTTTCCTAGCAGCAGAAGAGACCCAGTACTTC. This chain connects TRBV27 to TRBJ2-5; D perhaps matches TRBD2 (5 bases). CDR1 MNHEY and CDR2 SMNVEV come from the germline V gene (reference sequence). V shed 3 bases and J shed 3 bases, with 11 bases lying between them. The CDR3 is 14 amino acids.

The V and J genes are TRBV18 and TRBJ2-5; TRBD2 matches at 7 bases. The CDR3 loop spans 15 amino acids. Germline V gene lookup returns CDR1 KGHSH and CDR2 LQKENI. V gave up 2 bases and J gave up 2 bases; unmatched junction bases: 5. The CDR3 loop is CASSPVRGLQETQYF. CDR3 nucleotide sequence: TGTGCCAGCTCACCAGTGAGGGGACTACAAGAGACCCAGTACTTC.

The CDR3 loop is CASSQPQTGGAGRNTEAFF. The DNA for the CDR3 is TGCGCCAGCAGCCAACCTCAAACGGGGGGGGCAGGACGGAACACTGAAGCTTTCTTT. The chain joins TRBV4-1 to TRBJ1-1, with TRBD1 as a possible D gene (6 bases). The CDR3 has 19 residues. Germline V gene data show CDR1 as MGHRA and CDR2 as YSYEKL. With 2 bases removed from V and 1 base from J, the gap between germline ends came to 23 bases.

Concerning this clone itself: At one boundary the junction diverges from the germline segment, which might be a read error. V gene TRBV9 combines with J gene TRBJ2-7; 11 nucleotides align to TRBD2. The CDR3 length is 14 residues. Germline V gene sequence: CDR1 SGDLS, CDR2 YYNGEE. CDR3 region: CASGVSGGASEQYF. As DNA, the CDR3 is TGTGCCAGCGGCGTTAGCGGGGGGGCCTCCGAGCAGTACTTC.

The chain employs TRBV5-1 and TRBJ1-1, with 8 bases lining up with TRBD1. CDR1 SGHRS and CDR2 YFSETQ come from the germline V gene. V was clipped by 4 bases and J by 11 bases; unmatched bases: 10. This CDR3 has 13 amino acids. CDR3 loop: CASSPAGQGEAFF. CDR3 nucleotides: TGCGCCAGCAGCCCCGCCGGACAGGGAGAGGCTTTCTTT.

This clone was seen just once. The chain employs TRBV7-2 and TRBJ1-1; D may be TRBD1 (5 bases). V was cut by 1 base and J by 0 bases, with 12 bases left in between. This CDR3 comprises 16 residues. Looked up from germline, CDR1 is SGHTA and CDR2 is FQGNSA. CDR3 in DNA: TGTGCCAGCAGCTTAGGGGGGGGGTCTATGAACACTGAAGCTTTCTTT. Protein sequence: CASSLGGGSMNTEAFF.

In this sample, this clone turned up once. The chain employs TRBV4-2 and TRBJ2-5; D unresolved. With the DNA end fitting TRBJ2-7 better, the J assignment may be wrong. Germline V gene data show CDR1 as LGHNA and CDR2 as YNFKEQ. The CDR3 spans 14 residues. The DNA of the CDR3 is TGTGCCAGCAGCCAAGGAGTGGAAAGGAGCGAGCAGTACTTC. Its protein is CASSQGVERSEQYF.

This chain links TRBV7-7 with TRBJ2-5, with TRBD2 identical over 7 bases. Trimming removed 4 bases from V and 5 bases from J; junction bases left unmatched: 10. The CDR3 is made up of 15 amino acids. Per germline, CDR1 SSHAT and CDR2 FNYEAQ (reference sequence). This CDR3 is CASSSSGAGVETQYF. Written as DNA, the CDR3 is TGTGCCAGCAGCTCCAGCGGGGCCGGCGTGGAGACCCAGTACTTC.

The rearrangement uses TRBV7-2 and TRBJ2-7, with 7 bases fitting TRBD2. J lost 2 bases, V lost 2 bases, and 6 bases had no gene match. CDR3 length equals 15 residues. Germline V gives CDR1 SGHTA, CDR2 FQGNSA. The CDR3 sequence: CASSLMGGRAYEQYF. The DNA of the CDR3 is TGTGCCAGCAGCTTAATGGGGGGGAGGGCCTACGAGCAGTACTTC.

This clone was picked up one time. The genes are TRBV30 and TRBJ2-1; no reliable D call. Deletions cut 3 bases from V and 5 bases from J, with 5 bases between. CDR1 and CDR2 from the germline V gene are GTSNPN and SVGIG (reference sequence). The length of the CDR3 is 11 residues. CDR3 bases: TGTGCCTGGAGCAGTAACAATGAGCAGTTCTTC. Protein sequence: CAWSSNNEQFF.

V is TRBV30 and J is TRBJ2-7, with a weak D call TRBD2 (5 bases). Germline values: CDR1 GTSNPN, CDR2 SVGIG (reference sequence). The V and J ends lost 3 bases and 5 bases respectively, with 11 bases between them. The CDR3 runs to 12 residues. CDR3 amino acids: CAWSPRVHEQYF. In DNA form, the CDR3 reads TGTGCCTGGAGCCCGAGGGTTCACGAGCAGTACTTC.

The CDR3 coding sequence is TGTGCCAGCAGCTCCCGGACTACTGGGGCCAACGTCCTGACTTTC. It codes for CASSSRTTGANVLTF. The chain combines TRBV5-4 with TRBJ2-6, with D perhaps TRBD2 (6 bases). The germline V gene has CDR1 SGHNT and CDR2 YYREEE (reference sequence). V gave up 3 bases and J gave up 2 bases, with 9 bases separating them. The CDR3 is made up of 15 amino acids.